Following are 3 T cell receptor beta chains from one sample sequenced in a study of blood T cell repertoires in COVID-19. Generated by immunoSEQ multiplex PCR, the TCRdb table keeps only in-frame clones and is missing some. The repertoire has over 200,000 clones, roughly 91% of them found once; the top ten carry roughly 9%. The sequenced sample consisted of PBMCs or T cells enriched from blood (not recorded which). The receptors derive from a man aged 40-49 years who had recovered from COVID-19.

The V call is TRBV6-5, the J call TRBJ2-7; 11 bases map to TRBD2. J gave up 5 bases and V 6 bases, and 6 bases lay outside the gene matches. CDR1 MNHEY and CDR2 SVGAGI come from the germline V gene. This CDR3 region has 14 residues. CDR3: CASRLAGGVDEQYF. DNA for the CDR3: TGTGCCAGCAGGTTAGCGGGGGGGGTCGACGAGCAGTACTTC.

This sequence joins TRBV4-3 and TRBJ2-4; 7 positions agree with TRBD1. This CDR3 has 19 residues. Trimming took 4 bases from V and 0 from J; bases not matched to a gene: 15. CDR1 and CDR2 from the germline V gene are LGHNA and YSLEER. In DNA, the CDR3 is TGCGCCAGCAGCCCCGACAGGGACGTGCCCCTTTTAGCCAAAAACATTCAGTACTTC. It yields the protein CASSPDRDVPLLAKNIQYF.

The chain has TRBV7-3 and TRBJ2-2, with a weak D call TRBD2 (6 bases). Trimming shortened V by 1 base and J by 7 bases, and 16 bases separated the two germline ends. The CDR3 is made up of 16 amino acids. CDR1 SGHTA and CDR2 FQGTGA come from the germline V gene. The CDR3 nucleotides are TGTGCCAGCAGCTTAATACCGGCGGGAAAGGACGGGGAGCTGTTTTTT. Protein product: CASSLIPAGKDGELFF. Variable domain in full (rest from reference TRBV7-3 and TRBJ2-2): GAGVSQTPSNKVTEKGKYVELRCDPISGHTALYWYRQSLGQGPEFLIYFQGTGAADDSGLPNDRFFAVRPEGSVSTLKIQRTERGDSAVYLCASSLIPAGKDGELFFGEGSRLTVL.